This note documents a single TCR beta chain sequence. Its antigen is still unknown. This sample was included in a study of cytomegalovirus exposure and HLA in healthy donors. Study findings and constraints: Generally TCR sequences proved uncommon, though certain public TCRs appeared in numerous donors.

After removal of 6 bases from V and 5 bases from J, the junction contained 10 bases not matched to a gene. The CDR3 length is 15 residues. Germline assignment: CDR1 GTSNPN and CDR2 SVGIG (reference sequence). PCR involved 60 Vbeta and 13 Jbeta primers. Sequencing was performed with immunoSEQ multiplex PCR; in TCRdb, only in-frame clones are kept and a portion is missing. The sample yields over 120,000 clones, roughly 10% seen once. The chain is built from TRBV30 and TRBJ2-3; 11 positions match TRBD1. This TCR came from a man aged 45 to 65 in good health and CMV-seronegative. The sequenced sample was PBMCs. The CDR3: CACTRGTGGLDTQYF. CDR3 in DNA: TGTGCCTGTACGAGAGGGACAGGGGGACTAGATACGCAGTATTTT.